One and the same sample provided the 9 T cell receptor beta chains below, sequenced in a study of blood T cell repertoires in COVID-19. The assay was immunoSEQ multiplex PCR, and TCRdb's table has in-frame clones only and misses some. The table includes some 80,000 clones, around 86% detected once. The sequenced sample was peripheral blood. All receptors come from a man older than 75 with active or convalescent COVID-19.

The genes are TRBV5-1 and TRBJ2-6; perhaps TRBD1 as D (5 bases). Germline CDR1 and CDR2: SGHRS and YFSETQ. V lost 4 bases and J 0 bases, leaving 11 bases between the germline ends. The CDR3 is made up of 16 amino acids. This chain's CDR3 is CASSQQVSSGANVLTF. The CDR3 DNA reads TGCGCCAGCAGCCAACAGGTTAGCTCTGGGGCCAACGTCCTGACTTTC.

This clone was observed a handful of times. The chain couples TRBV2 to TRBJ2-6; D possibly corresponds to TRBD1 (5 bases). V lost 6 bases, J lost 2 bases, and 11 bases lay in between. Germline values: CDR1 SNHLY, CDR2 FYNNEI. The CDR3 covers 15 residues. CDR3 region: CASSDSLAGANVLTF. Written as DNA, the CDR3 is TGTGCCAGCAGCGACAGTTTGGCTGGGGCCAACGTCCTGACTTTC.

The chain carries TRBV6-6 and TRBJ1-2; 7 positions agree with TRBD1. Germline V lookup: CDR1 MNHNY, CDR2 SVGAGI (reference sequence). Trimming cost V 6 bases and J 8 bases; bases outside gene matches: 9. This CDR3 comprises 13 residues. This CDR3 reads CASSTTGAEGYTF. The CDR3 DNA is TGTGCCAGCAGCACCACAGGGGCGGAGGGCTACACCTTC.

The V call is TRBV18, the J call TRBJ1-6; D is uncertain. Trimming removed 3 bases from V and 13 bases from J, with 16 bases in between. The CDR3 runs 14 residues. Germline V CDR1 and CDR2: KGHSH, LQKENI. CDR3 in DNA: TGTGCCAGCTCACCTCAGGATCGTAACGCCCCCCTCCACTTT. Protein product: CASSPQDRNAPLHF. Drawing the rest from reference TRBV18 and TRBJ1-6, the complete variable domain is NAGVMQNPRHLVRRRGQEARLRCSPMKGHSHVYWYRQLPEEGLKFMVYLQKENIIDESGMPKERFSAEFPKEGPSILRIQQVVRGDSAAYFCASSPQDRNAPLHFGNGTRLTVT.

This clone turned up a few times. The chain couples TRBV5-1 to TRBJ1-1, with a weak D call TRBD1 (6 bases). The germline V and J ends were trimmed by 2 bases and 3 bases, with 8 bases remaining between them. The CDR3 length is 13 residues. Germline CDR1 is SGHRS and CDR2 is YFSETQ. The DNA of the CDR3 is TGCGCCAGCAGCTTCTACAGGGACACTGAAGCTTTCTTT. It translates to CASSFYRDTEAFF.

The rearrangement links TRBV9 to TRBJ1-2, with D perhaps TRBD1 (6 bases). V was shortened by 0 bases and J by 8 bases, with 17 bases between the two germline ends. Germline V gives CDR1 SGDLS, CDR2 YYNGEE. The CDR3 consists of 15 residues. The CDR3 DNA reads TGTGCCAGCAGCGTAGACAGGGCACCGTCGTACGGCTACACCTTC. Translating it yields CASSVDRAPSYGYTF.

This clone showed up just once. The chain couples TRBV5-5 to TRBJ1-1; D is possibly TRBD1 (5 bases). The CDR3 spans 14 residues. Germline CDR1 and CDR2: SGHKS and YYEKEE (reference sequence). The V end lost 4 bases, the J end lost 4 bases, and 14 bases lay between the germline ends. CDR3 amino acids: CASSPIAGGTEAFF. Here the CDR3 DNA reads TGTGCCAGCAGCCCGATTGCGGGGGGCACTGAAGCTTTCTTT.

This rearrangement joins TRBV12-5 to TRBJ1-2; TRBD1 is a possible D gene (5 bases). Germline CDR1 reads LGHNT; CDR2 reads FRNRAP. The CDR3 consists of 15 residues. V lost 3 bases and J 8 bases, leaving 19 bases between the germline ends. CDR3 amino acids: CASGFWQGEVGGYTF. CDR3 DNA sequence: TGTGCTAGTGGTTTTTGGCAGGGTGAGGTAGGGGGCTACACCTTC.

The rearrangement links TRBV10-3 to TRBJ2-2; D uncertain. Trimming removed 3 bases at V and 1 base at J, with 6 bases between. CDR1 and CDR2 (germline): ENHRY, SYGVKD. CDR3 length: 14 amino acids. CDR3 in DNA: TGTGCCATCAGTGATCCAGGGAACACCGGGGAGCTGTTTTTT. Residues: CAISDPGNTGELFF.